Described below is a single TCR beta chain sequence and its context. This entry comes from a study of blood T cell repertoires in COVID-19. On the study more broadly: The origin of the acute and convalescent COVID-19 samples was the United States, Italy and Spain. T cells, B-cell-depleted T cells, or PBMCs supplied cDNA or gDNA.

V gave up 6 bases and J gave up 0 bases, with 21 bases separating them. The CDR3 totals 17 residues. In germline, CDR1 is MNHEY, CDR2 SMNVEV (reference sequence). Generated by immunoSEQ multiplex PCR, the TCRdb table keeps only in-frame clones and is missing some. The top ten clones hold more than 4.5% of a sample with over 250,000 clones, 65% to 90% of them seen once. The sample taken for sequencing was peripheral blood. The receptor was isolated from a man in his forties or fifties with active or convalescent COVID-19. The rearrangement joins TRBV27 to TRBJ2-7, with D hard to call. CDR3 bases: TGTGCCAGCAGCCAGCGAGCCGTAGCAGACCTCTCCTACGAGCAGTACTTC. Amino acids: CASSQRAVADLSYEQYF.